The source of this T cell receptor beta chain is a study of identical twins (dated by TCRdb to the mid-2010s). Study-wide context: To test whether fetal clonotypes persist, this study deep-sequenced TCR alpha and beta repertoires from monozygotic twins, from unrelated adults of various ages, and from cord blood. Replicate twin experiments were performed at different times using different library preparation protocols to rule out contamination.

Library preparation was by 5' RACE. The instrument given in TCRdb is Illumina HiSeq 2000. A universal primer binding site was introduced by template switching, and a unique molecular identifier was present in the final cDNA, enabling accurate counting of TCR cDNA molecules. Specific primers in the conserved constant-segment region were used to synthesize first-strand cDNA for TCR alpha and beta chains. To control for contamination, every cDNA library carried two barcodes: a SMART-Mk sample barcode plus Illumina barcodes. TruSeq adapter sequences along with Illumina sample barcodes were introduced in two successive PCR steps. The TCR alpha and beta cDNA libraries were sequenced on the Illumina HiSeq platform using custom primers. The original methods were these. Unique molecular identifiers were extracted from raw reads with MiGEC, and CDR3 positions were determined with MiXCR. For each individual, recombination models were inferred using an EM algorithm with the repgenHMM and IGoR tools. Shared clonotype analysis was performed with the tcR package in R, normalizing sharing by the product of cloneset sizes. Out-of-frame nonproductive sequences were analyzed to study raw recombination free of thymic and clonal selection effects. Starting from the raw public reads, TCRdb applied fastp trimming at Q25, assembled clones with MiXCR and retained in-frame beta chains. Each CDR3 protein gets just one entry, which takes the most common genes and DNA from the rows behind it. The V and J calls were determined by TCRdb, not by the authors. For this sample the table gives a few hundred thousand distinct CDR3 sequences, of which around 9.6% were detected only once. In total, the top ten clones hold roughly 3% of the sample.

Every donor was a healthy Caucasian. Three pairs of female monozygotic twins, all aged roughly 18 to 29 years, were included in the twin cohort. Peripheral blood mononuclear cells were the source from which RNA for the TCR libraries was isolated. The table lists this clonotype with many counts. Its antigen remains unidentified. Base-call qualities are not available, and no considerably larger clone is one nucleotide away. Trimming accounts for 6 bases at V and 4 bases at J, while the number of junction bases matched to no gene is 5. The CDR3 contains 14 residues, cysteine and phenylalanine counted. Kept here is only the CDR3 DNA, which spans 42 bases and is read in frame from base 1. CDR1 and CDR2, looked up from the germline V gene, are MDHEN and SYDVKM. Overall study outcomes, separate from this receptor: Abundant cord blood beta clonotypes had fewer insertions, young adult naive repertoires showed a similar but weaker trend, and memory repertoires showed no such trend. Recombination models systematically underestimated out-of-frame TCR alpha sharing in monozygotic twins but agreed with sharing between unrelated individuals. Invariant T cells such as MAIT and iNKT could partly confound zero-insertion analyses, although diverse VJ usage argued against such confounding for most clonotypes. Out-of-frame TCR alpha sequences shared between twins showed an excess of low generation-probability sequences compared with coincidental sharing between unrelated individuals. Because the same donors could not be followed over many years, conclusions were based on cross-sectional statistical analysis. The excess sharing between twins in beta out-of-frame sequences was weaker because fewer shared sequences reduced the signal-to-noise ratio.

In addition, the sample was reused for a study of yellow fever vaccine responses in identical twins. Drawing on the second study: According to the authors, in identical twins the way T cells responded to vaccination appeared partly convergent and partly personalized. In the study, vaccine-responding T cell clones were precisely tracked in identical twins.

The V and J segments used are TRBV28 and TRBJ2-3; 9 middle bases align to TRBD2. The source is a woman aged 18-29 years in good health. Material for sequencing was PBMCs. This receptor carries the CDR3 CASSRSSGADTQYF. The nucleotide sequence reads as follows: TGTGCCAGCAGCCGGTCTAGCGGGGCAGATACGCAGTATTTT.